A single sample gave rise to the 30 T cell receptor beta chains below, sequenced in a study of T cell responses to AZD1222 COVID-19 vaccine. Repertoires were generated with immunoSEQ multiplex PCR, while TCRdb's copy carries only in-frame clones and drops some. The sample carries 80,000 to 100,000 clones, about 88% recorded once. The sample was peripheral blood, taken on day 0 of AZD1222 vaccination. The receptors come from an adult in good health.

The rearrangement links TRBV5-1 to TRBJ1-3; no clear D gene. With 4 bases removed from V and 0 bases from J, the gap between germline ends came to 8 bases. The V gene's germline CDR1 is SGHRS and CDR2 YFSETQ. CDR3 length: 14 amino acids. In nucleotides, the CDR3 is TGCGCCAGCAGCATCAGCGACTCTGGAAACACCATATATTTT. Translated: CASSISDSGNTIYF.

V and J are TRBV15 and TRBJ1-3; no clear D. This CDR3 has 14 amino acids. Germline V gene lookup returns CDR1 LNHNV and CDR2 YYDKDF (reference sequence). V shed 3 bases and J shed 0 bases, with 6 bases lying between them. The DNA for the CDR3 is TGTGCCACCAGCAGGTACAACTCTGGAAACACCATATATTTT. Its translation is CATSRYNSGNTIYF.

The chain uses TRBV6-6 and TRBJ2-7; 8 bases line up with TRBD1. From germline, CDR1 is MNHNY and CDR2 SVGAGI (reference sequence). V gave up 5 bases and J gave up 3 bases; unmatched junction bases: 6. CDR3 size: 14 residues. The CDR3 DNA sequence: TGTGCCAGCAGTCAGAGGACAGGGAACTACGAGCAGTACTTC. This translates into CASSQRTGNYEQYF.

The chain is built from TRBV10-2 and TRBJ2-7; D perhaps matches TRBD2 (6 bases). The length of the CDR3 is 16 residues. V shed 7 bases and J shed 0 bases, with 19 bases lying between them. From germline, CDR1 is WSHSY and CDR2 SAAADI. In nucleotides, the CDR3 is TGCGCCAGCACGGGTTTAGGCGCGGGGAGCTCCTACGAGCAGTACTTC. Translated, it gives CASTGLGAGSSYEQYF.

The rearrangement links TRBV4-1 to TRBJ1-1; a possible D gene is TRBD1 (5 bases). The length of the CDR3 is 17 residues. CDR1 and CDR2 (germline): MGHRA, YSYEKL. Trimming pared 0 bases from V and 4 bases from J, leaving 18 bases between. CDR3 DNA sequence: TGCGCCAGCAGCCAAGACCCCCCAGGGTCTGTTGTCACTGAAGCTTTCTTT. Translating it yields CASSQDPPGSVVTEAFF.

This clone was observed once. The chain recombines TRBV9 with TRBJ1-4; weak D call: TRBD1 (5 bases). This CDR3 is built from 15 residues. Trimming shortened V by 4 bases and J by 2 bases, and 12 bases separated the two germline ends. The germline CDR1 and CDR2 sequences are SGDLS and YYNGEE. The CDR3 spells CASSFRGSTNEKLFF. CDR3 in DNA: TGTGCCAGCAGCTTTAGGGGTTCCACTAATGAAAAACTGTTTTTT.

This clone was counted once. V is TRBV6-2 or TRBV6-3 and J is TRBJ1-2; 8 bases match TRBD1. CDR1 is MNHEY and CDR2 is SVGEGT in the germline V gene. V lost 5 bases and J lost 1; bases outside the gene matches: 6. The CDR3 loop spans 15 amino acids. CDR3 bases: TGTGCCAGCAGTACTCGGGACAGGATTAACTATGGCTACACCTTC. This codes for CASSTRDRINYGYTF.

J is TRBJ1-5 and V is TRBV19, with D hard to call. Between the trimmed V and J ends, which lost 7 bases and 6 bases, there was a span of 16 bases. Germline V gives CDR1 LNHDA, CDR2 SQIVND (reference sequence). This CDR3 is built from 14 residues. CDR3 DNA sequence: TGTGCCAGTACGATGACCAGCGGGCGTCAGCCCCAGCATTTT. It translates to CASTMTSGRQPQHF. Supplemented by reference TRBV19 and TRBJ1-5, the full variable domain reads DGGITQSPKYLFRKEGQNVTLSCEQNLNHDAMYWYRQDPGQGLRLIYYSQIVNDFQKGDIAEGYSVSREKKESFPLTVTSAQKNPTAFYLCASTMTSGRQPQHFGDGTRLSIL.

This chain connects TRBV5-1 to TRBJ1-3; no firm D call. The CDR3 length is 15 residues. Trimming took 0 bases from V and 0 from J, leaving 7 bases between them. Germline CDR1 reads SGHRS; CDR2 reads YFSETQ. In DNA form, the CDR3 reads TGCGCCAGCAGCTTGGAGGGCACCTCTGGAAACACCATATATTTT. This codes for CASSLEGTSGNTIYF.

The chain is built from TRBV5-6 and TRBJ2-7; D uncertain. Per germline, CDR1 SGHDT and CDR2 YYEEEE. The length of the CDR3 is 13 residues. With 3 bases removed from V and 1 base from J, the gap between germline ends came to 8 bases. CDR3 sequence (DNA): TGTGCCAGCAGCTCCCTGGATTCCTACGAGCAGTACTTC. Translation gives CASSSLDSYEQYF. Based on the CDR3 plus reference TRBV5-6 and TRBJ2-7, the full variable domain is DAGVTQSPTHLIKTRGQQVTLRCSPKSGHDTVSWYQQALGQGPQFIFQYYEEEERQRGNFPDRFSGHQFPNYSSELNVNALLLGDSALYLCASSSLDSYEQYFGPGTRLTVT.

The chain employs TRBV10-1 and TRBJ1-2, with TRBD1 as a possible D gene (6 bases). CDR1 is WNHNN and CDR2 is SYGVQD in the germline V gene (reference sequence). The CDR3 spans 15 residues. With 6 bases removed from V and 4 bases from J, the gap between germline ends came to 18 bases. The CDR3: CASSLGQPWGYGYTF. The CDR3 bases are TGCGCCAGCAGCCTTGGACAGCCCTGGGGCTATGGCTACACCTTC.

J is TRBJ2-3 and V is TRBV5-1; possibly TRBD1 for D (6 bases). The CDR3 covers 14 residues. Trimming removed 6 bases from V and 0 bases from J, with 11 bases in between. Germline V gene data show CDR1 as SGHRS and CDR2 as YFSETQ. This chain's CDR3 is CASTEGVSTDTQYF. For the CDR3, the DNA is TGCGCCAGCACTGAGGGGGTTAGCACAGATACGCAGTATTTT.

The chain links TRBV5-4 to TRBJ2-1; D is unclear. V shed 0 bases and J shed 0 bases, with 13 bases lying between them. Looked up from germline, CDR1 is SGHNT and CDR2 is YYREEE (reference sequence). The CDR3 totals 17 residues. The CDR3 DNA follows: TGTGCCAGCAGCTTGGAACGGTTTCCTAGCTCCTACAATGAGCAGTTCTTC. It specifies CASSLERFPSSYNEQFF.

The chain joins TRBV11-1 to TRBJ2-2; D ambiguous. Germline CDR1 reads SGHAT; CDR2 reads FQDESV (reference sequence). The CDR3 is 15 residues long. With 0 bases removed from V and 4 bases from J, the gap between germline ends came to 9 bases. This CDR3 reads CASSLARLSTGELFF. CDR3 bases: TGTGCCAGCAGCTTAGCGCGGCTGAGCACCGGGGAGCTGTTTTTT.

This sequence joins TRBV6-4 and TRBJ2-3; a weak D match, TRBD2 (6 bases). The V end was cut by 0 bases, the J end by 3 bases, with 13 bases between. The CDR3 is 16 residues long. Germline V gene data show CDR1 as MRHNA and CDR2 as SNTAGT. The CDR3 DNA reads TGTGCCAGCAGTGACTCCATGGGGGGAGGAACAGATACGCAGTATTTT. Translation: CASSDSMGGGTDTQYF.

V and J are TRBV5-1 and TRBJ2-3, with D unclear. Germline loops: CDR1 SGHRS, CDR2 YFSETQ. V was shortened by 0 bases and J by 3 bases, with 5 bases between the two germline ends. The CDR3 spans 13 residues. CDR3 bases: TGCGCCAGCAGCTTGGGTCCTACAGATACGCAGTATTTT. It translates to CASSLGPTDTQYF.

This chain links TRBV27 with TRBJ2-1; 11 nucleotides agree with TRBD2. Germline V gene data show CDR1 as MNHEY and CDR2 as SMNVEV (reference sequence). Trimming cost V 4 bases and J 14 bases; bases outside gene matches: 7. The CDR3 is made up of 13 amino acids. The CDR3 reads CASSSLTSGEEFF. The CDR3 DNA follows: TGTGCCAGCAGTTCTTTGACTAGCGGGGAGGAGTTCTTC.

The genes are TRBV7-9 and TRBJ1-1; D is ambiguous. V lost 7 bases and J 0 bases, leaving 12 bases between the germline ends. The CDR3 consists of 14 residues. Germline CDR1 is SEHNR and CDR2 is FQNEAQ (reference sequence). The CDR3 DNA follows: TGTGCCAGCACCATTAGCTCGGTGAACACTGAAGCTTTCTTT. Translated: CASTISSVNTEAFF. The variable domain in full, with the rest retrieved from reference TRBV7-9 and TRBJ1-1, is DTGVSQNPRHKITKRGQNVTFRCDPISEHNRLYWYRQTLGQGPEFLTYFQNEAQLEKSRLLSDRFSAERPKGSFSTLEIQRTEQGDSAMYLCASTISSVNTEAFFGQGTRLTVV.

V usage is TRBV5-1 and J usage is TRBJ1-2, with D perhaps TRBD1 (6 bases). Germline-derived CDR1 and CDR2 are SGHRS and YFSETQ. The CDR3 extends over 13 amino acids. The V end was cut by 5 bases, the J end by 4 bases, with 12 bases between. The CDR3 region is CASRPDRSYGYTF. The CDR3 DNA is TGCGCCAGCAGGCCGGACAGATCCTATGGCTACACCTTC.

DNA of the CDR3: TGTGCCAGCAGCTTAGGACTTTTCACCGGGGAGCTGTTTTTT. Its translation: CASSLGLFTGELFF. The chain links TRBV7-8 to TRBJ2-2, with D hard to call. The CDR3 totals 14 residues. Germline CDR1 reads SGHVS; CDR2 reads FQNEAQ. Between the trimmed V and J ends, which lost 1 base and 4 bases, there was a span of 7 bases.

V gene TRBV20-1 combines with J gene TRBJ2-4, with D possibly being TRBD1 or TRBD2 (6 bases each). V lost 7 bases and J 9 bases, leaving 13 bases between the germline ends. The CDR3 runs 11 residues. Looked up from germline, CDR1 is DFQATT and CDR2 is SNEGSKA (reference sequence). The DNA for the CDR3 is TGCAGTGGAGACGGAGGGGGCATTCAGTACTTC. Residues: CSGDGGGIQYF.

This chain joins TRBV18 and TRBJ2-7; 11 bases are a match to TRBD1. CDR3 length: 15 residues. The V segment lost 1 base and the J segment 6 bases; nucleotides outside the gene matches: 5. Germline V CDR1 and CDR2: KGHSH, LQKENI. CDR3 protein: CASSPLGTGGSEQYF. In DNA, the CDR3 is TGTGCCAGCTCACCACTCGGGACAGGGGGATCCGAGCAGTACTTC.

The V and J genes are TRBV7-3 and TRBJ2-5; 11 positions match TRBD2. This CDR3 has 16 amino acids. Per germline, CDR1 SGHTA and CDR2 FQGTGA. The V segment lost 0 bases and the J segment 5 bases; nucleotides outside the gene matches: 5. CDR3 residues: CASSLTSGGATETQYF. CDR3 nucleotides: TGTGCCAGCAGCTTAACTAGCGGGGGGGCCACTGAGACCCAGTACTTC.

This chain joins TRBV12-3 or TRBV12-4 and TRBJ1-1; D is unresolved. There are 11 residues in the CDR3. V was trimmed by 1 base and J by 5 bases, leaving 2 bases between them. Written as DNA, the CDR3 is TGTGCCAGCAGTTTAGGAACTGAAGCTTTCTTT. This sequence encodes CASSLGTEAFF.

The chain joins TRBV2 to TRBJ1-6; 8 bases are a match to TRBD1. Germline CDR1 is SNHLY and CDR2 is FYNNEI. This CDR3 contains 16 residues. J was trimmed by 6 bases and V by 2 bases; bases with no gene match: 6. The CDR3 coding sequence is TGTGCCAGCAGTGAAATCCAGGGGGCAAGTAATTCACCCCTCCACTTT. The encoded protein is CASSEIQGASNSPLHF.

This chain links TRBV6-1 with TRBJ1-2, with D perhaps matching TRBD1 (5 bases). V lost 2 bases and J 4 bases, leaving 14 bases between the germline ends. Germline lookup yields CDR1 MNHNS and CDR2 SASEGT. This CDR3 region has 15 residues. CDR3 coding DNA: TGTGCCAGCAGTGAAAGGGCGAGGGGAAGCTATGGCTACACCTTC. Its protein product is CASSERARGSYGYTF.

The J gene is TRBJ2-2, the V gene TRBV7-8, with a weak D call TRBD1 (5 bases). The CDR3 has 16 residues. Per germline, CDR1 SGHVS and CDR2 FQNEAQ. V was cut by 4 bases and J by 0 bases, with 12 bases left in between. The DNA of the CDR3 is TGTGCCAGCAGCTACGGCAGGACATCGAACACCGGGGAGCTGTTTTTT. As protein: CASSYGRTSNTGELFF.

Only a few counts were recorded for this clone. This chain links TRBV5-1 with TRBJ2-1; maybe TRBD2 (5 bases). This CDR3 is 12 amino acids long. The V end lost 0 bases, the J end lost 15 bases, and 13 bases lay between the germline ends. Germline values: CDR1 SGHRS, CDR2 YFSETQ. The CDR3 DNA is TGCGCCAGCAGCTTGGCGTGGGAGCTTCCGTTCTTC. Protein product: CASSLAWELPFF.

The V gene is TRBV9, the J gene TRBJ1-3; D uncertain. There are 14 residues in the CDR3. Germline CDR1 reads SGDLS; CDR2 reads YYNGEE. V gave up 1 base and J gave up 0 bases, with 5 bases separating them. The DNA of the CDR3 is TGTGCCAGCAGCGTATATACCTCTGGAAACACCATATATTTT. Translated: CASSVYTSGNTIYF.

The sample holds one count of this clone. The chain couples TRBV5-1 to TRBJ1-3, with D possibly TRBD1 on 6 matching bases. This CDR3 is built from 18 residues. Trimming stripped 6 bases from V and 0 bases from J, with 22 bases between. The germline V gene has CDR1 SGHRS and CDR2 YFSETQ. The CDR3 DNA reads TGCGCCAGCACCCGTTGGGCGACAGGTACTGGCTCTGGAAACACCATATATTTT. Encoded protein: CASTRWATGTGSGNTIYF.